This note documents a single T cell receptor beta chain sequence. The antigen is undetermined. Cells designated naive CD8 were CD45RO-negative and were positively selected for CCR7, with terminally differentiated effector memory CD45RA+ cells excluded. This specimen belongs to a study of shared clonotypes between healthy human individuals. Overall study findings and caveats: The sole specimen, blood, was sampled, and tissue repertoires likely differ. Rarefaction curves obtained for sorted subsets showed sequencing incomplete despite large depth.

The germline V gene has CDR1 MGHRA and CDR2 YSYEKL. V shed 4 bases and J 3 bases; nucleotides not matched to a gene: 9. The CDR3 has 15 residues. Profiled with immunoSEQ multiplex PCR; TCRdb holds only in-frame clones, not every one. The repertoire holds over 2 million clones, with around 96% as singletons. Sequences were obtained from naive CD8+ T cells sorted from blood. The chain is built from TRBV4-1 and TRBJ2-7, with 7 bases lining up with TRBD2. The sequence derives from a man between 18 and 29 years old in good health. CDR3 protein: CASSLTPGGSYEQYF. In nucleotides, the CDR3 is TGCGCCAGCAGCCTAACCCCGGGGGGTAGCTACGAGCAGTACTTC.